These 24 T cell receptor beta chains share one sample of origin, sequenced in a study of T cell repertoires in aging, cancer and after chemotherapy. Amplification of TCR beta used genomic DNA extracted from peripheral blood. Multiplex touch-down PCR with TRB-A/B primers amplified rearranged V-D-J TRB sequences. TCRdb recomputed calls from the multiplex PCR reads with MiXCR, one row per CDR3 protein. The sample holds approximately 1,500 distinct CDR3 sequences, about 70% seen once. The material sequenced was blood. The origin of the receptors is a human donor with a blood cancer.

The genes are TRBV29-1 and TRBJ1-1, with D hard to call. The CDR3 sequence is 11 residues long. Trimming stripped 2 bases from V and 0 bases from J, with 1 base between. CDR1 and CDR2 from the germline V gene are SQVTM and ANQGSEA. CDR3 sequence (DNA): TGCAGCGTTGAAATGAACACTGAAGCTTTCTTT. This gives the protein CSVEMNTEAFF. Full variable domain (rest looked up from reference TRBV29-1 and TRBJ1-1): SAVISQKPSRDICQRGTSLTIQCQVDSQVTMMFWYRQQPGQSLTLIATANQGSEATYESGFVIDKFPISRPNLTFSTLTVSNMSPEDSSIYLCSVEMNTEAFFGQGTRLTVV.

The genes are TRBV6-5 and TRBJ1-2; 10 nucleotides agree with TRBD1. This CDR3 has 13 residues. CDR1 and CDR2 (germline): MNHEY, SVGAGI. With V trimmed by 8 bases and J by 8 bases, 8 bases remained unmatched. The CDR3 region is CASQTGGAGGYTF. The CDR3 DNA reads TGTGCCAGCCAGACAGGGGGCGCAGGCGGCTACACCTTC.

The chain couples TRBV29-1 to TRBJ2-7; D unresolved. V gave up 3 bases and J gave up 6 bases, with 12 bases separating them. Germline loops: CDR1 SQVTM, CDR2 ANQGSEA. The CDR3 runs 12 residues. In DNA form, the CDR3 reads TGCAGCGTTGATGGCATGGCTGGCGAGCAGTACTTC. Its translation is CSVDGMAGEQYF.

The chain joins TRBV12-3 or TRBV12-4 to TRBJ2-3; 8 bases are shared with TRBD2. The V segment lost 5 bases and the J segment 2 bases; nucleotides outside the gene matches: 6. The CDR3 spans 15 residues. CDR3 sequence: CASSPGAGDTDTQYF. The CDR3 DNA is TGTGCCAGCAGTCCCGGAGCGGGAGACACAGATACGCAGTATTTT.

This clonotype was observed a single time. J is TRBJ2-3 and V is TRBV12-3 or TRBV12-4; D is ambiguous. V lost 7 bases and J lost 8, with 19 bases in between. This CDR3 spans 14 amino acids. The CDR3 nucleotides are TGTGCCAGCACCAGCTCAAGTCGGGTTGTTACGCAGTATTTT. Translated: CASTSSSRVVTQYF.

The chain uses TRBV30 and TRBJ2-3, with 16 bases that match TRBD2. Per the germline V gene, CDR1 is GTSNPN and CDR2 is SVGIG (reference sequence). This CDR3 contains 18 residues. Trimming took 5 bases from V and 4 from J; bases not matched to a gene: 12. CDR3 bases: TGTGCCTGGGGAACCTCGGGACTAGCGGGAGGGGGGGCAGATACGCAGTATTTT. Its translation: CAWGTSGLAGGGADTQYF.

The chain couples TRBV30 to TRBJ2-1, with a weak D call TRBD2 (5 bases). The V end was cut by 2 bases, the J end by 6 bases, with 14 bases between. Germline V gene lookup returns CDR1 GTSNPN and CDR2 SVGIG (reference sequence). The CDR3 contains 14 residues. The DNA of the CDR3 is TGTGCCTGGAGTCTTCCACGGACTTCCAATGAGCAGTTCTTC. Translated, it gives CAWSLPRTSNEQFF.

This clonotype is a singleton in its sample. One junction end does not reproduce the germline sequence, and a read error may be involved. The rearrangement uses TRBV6-1 and TRBJ2-7; TRBD1 might be the D (5 bases). This CDR3 spans 15 amino acids. Germline V gives CDR1 MNHNS, CDR2 SASEGT. CDR3 sequence: CASREGAPTLYEQYF. Here the CDR3 DNA reads TGTGCCAGCAGGGAAGGGGCTCCCACACTATACGAGCAGTACTTC.

In its sample, this clonotype was seen a few times. V and J are TRBV29-1 and TRBJ1-2; a possible D gene is TRBD1 (5 bases). The CDR3 is 14 residues long. Deletions cut 4 bases from V and 8 bases from J, with 20 bases between. Germline V gives CDR1 SQVTM, CDR2 ANQGSEA. CDR3 bases: TGCAGCGTTGGGCCCCCAGGGCCAGTCGGAGGCTACACCTTC. Its protein product is CSVGPPGPVGGYTF.

The V and J genes are TRBV5-6 and TRBJ1-1; D not certain. The germline V and J ends were trimmed by 0 bases and 11 bases, with 11 bases remaining between them. CDR3 size: 12 residues. CDR1 and CDR2 (germline): SGHDT, YYEEEE. In DNA form, the CDR3 reads TGTGCCAGCAGCTTGGCGGAGGGAGCGGCTTTCTTT. Encoded protein: CASSLAEGAAFF.

The CDR3 bases are TGTGCCAGCAGTTCCCAGGGTATGGGGAGCAATCAGCCCCAGCATTTT. Encoded protein: CASSSQGMGSNQPQHF. V and J are TRBV6-5 and TRBJ1-5; possibly TRBD1 for D (5 bases). Germline CDR1 and CDR2: MNHEY and SVGAGI. The CDR3 runs 16 residues. Trimming pared 4 bases from V and 1 base from J, leaving 14 bases between.

The rearrangement links TRBV6-5 to TRBJ2-7; 7 nucleotides match TRBD2. Germline V lookup: CDR1 MNHEY, CDR2 SVGAGI. This CDR3 contains 16 residues. The trim removed 9 bases at V and 4 bases at J, leaving 18 bases unmatched. The CDR3 coding sequence is TGTGCCAGTAGTGCCCCGGGGGAGGGAGACCGTTACGAGCAGTACTTC. This encodes CASSAPGEGDRYEQYF.

This clonotype was counted once. This chain uses TRBV6-5 with TRBJ1-2, with TRBD1 identical over 8 bases. The germline gives CDR1 MNHEY, CDR2 SVGAGI. This CDR3 comprises 15 residues. The V and J ends lost 2 bases and 4 bases, in that order; junction bases with no gene match: 6. The CDR3: CASSYDQTGAYGYTF. CDR3 in DNA: TGTGCCAGCAGTTACGACCAGACAGGGGCCTATGGCTACACCTTC.

This clonotype was counted a few times. The chain couples TRBV29-1 to TRBJ1-2; D might be TRBD1 (6 bases). Germline V lookup: CDR1 SQVTM, CDR2 ANQGSEA. The ends were cut back, 3 bases at V and 7 bases at J, with 15 bases in the middle. CDR3 size: 13 residues. The CDR3, as DNA: TGCAGCGTTGATTCGCCCAGGGGCACTGGCTACACCTTC. Encoded protein: CSVDSPRGTGYTF.

This clonotype was observed a few times. V usage is TRBV29-1 and J usage is TRBJ2-3, with 11 nucleotides matching TRBD1. CDR3 length: 12 amino acids. Looked up from germline, CDR1 is SQVTM and CDR2 is ANQGSEA. The V segment lost 6 bases and the J segment 5 bases; nucleotides outside the gene matches: 1. The CDR3 spells CSVGQGGDTQYF. CDR3 in DNA: TGCAGCGTGGGACAGGGGGGAGATACGCAGTATTTT.

This clonotype was seen only once. The chain links TRBV6-5 to TRBJ1-1; 7 nucleotides match TRBD1. V lost 5 bases, J lost 5 bases, and 8 bases stayed unmatched. There are 14 residues in the CDR3. Germline V gene data show CDR1 as MNHEY and CDR2 as SVGAGI. The CDR3 sequence is CASSLDDRVTEAFF. In nucleotides, the CDR3 is TGTGCCAGCAGTCTAGACGACAGGGTGACTGAAGCTTTCTTT.

The CDR3 protein is CSVEPVVGRGSSYNEQFF. DNA of the CDR3: TGCAGCGTTGAACCGGTGGTGGGGCGGGGAAGCTCCTACAATGAGCAGTTCTTC. The chain is built from TRBV29-1 and TRBJ2-1; D perhaps matches TRBD2 (6 bases). The CDR3 runs to 18 residues. V was clipped by 2 bases and J by 0 bases, with 20 bases between them. Germline V CDR1 and CDR2: SQVTM, ANQGSEA.

The J gene is TRBJ1-5, the V gene TRBV12-3 or TRBV12-4; D unresolved. This CDR3 region has 13 residues. V lost 6 bases to trimming and J lost 6 bases, with 12 bases between them. For the CDR3, the DNA is TGTGCCAGCAGCTGGGATTCGCGTCAGCCCCAGCATTTT. Encoded protein: CASSWDSRQPQHF.

V usage is TRBV29-1 and J usage is TRBJ1-1; TRBD1 is a possible D gene (5 bases). V was cut by 6 bases and J by 0 bases, with 11 bases left in between. Germline lookup yields CDR1 SQVTM and CDR2 ANQGSEA. The CDR3 runs to 13 residues. This CDR3 is CSVTGSMNTEAFF. Written as DNA, the CDR3 is TGCAGCGTAACAGGCTCTATGAACACTGAAGCTTTCTTT.

The chain recombines TRBV12-3 or TRBV12-4 with TRBJ1-2; D unresolved. The CDR3 has 12 amino acids. The V end lost 7 bases, the J end lost 2 bases, and 8 bases lay between the germline ends. In nucleotides, the CDR3 is TGTGCCAGCATAGGAGGGAACTATGGCTACACCTTC. Protein product: CASIGGNYGYTF.

V and J are TRBV30 and TRBJ2-3; the D is unclear. Trimming stripped 0 bases from V and 5 bases from J, with 3 bases between. The CDR3 is made up of 11 amino acids. Germline-derived CDR1 and CDR2 are GTSNPN and SVGIG (reference sequence). The CDR3 DNA sequence: TGTGCCTGGAGTGTAATAGATACGCAGTATTTT. It encodes CAWSVIDTQYF.

The V call is TRBV6-1, the J call TRBJ2-7, with 8 bases identical to TRBD2. The J segment lost 4 bases and the V segment lost 3 bases, leaving 5 bases of the junction unmatched. This CDR3 contains 14 residues. Germline lookup yields CDR1 MNHNS and CDR2 SASEGT. CDR3 sequence reads: CASSDGAGAYEQYF. CDR3 nucleotide sequence: TGTGCCAGCAGTGACGGAGCGGGGGCTTACGAGCAGTACTTC.

This rearrangement joins TRBV6-1 to TRBJ1-2; D is unclear. CDR3 length: 13 amino acids. The V end was cut by 3 bases, the J end by 4 bases, with 9 bases between. Germline V gene data show CDR1 as MNHNS and CDR2 as SASEGT. Here the CDR3 reads CASSDGVVYGYTF. The DNA for the CDR3 is TGTGCCAGCAGTGATGGGGTCGTCTATGGCTACACCTTC.

In DNA form, the CDR3 reads TGTGCCAGCAGCTTAGAGGGGGGAGTCAGTTCCACCTACGAGCAGTACTTC. This translates into CASSLEGGVSSTYEQYF. The rearrangement joins TRBV7-6 to TRBJ2-7; D assignment may be TRBD1 or TRBD2 (6 bases each). The CDR3 runs 17 residues. Germline loops: CDR1 SGHVS, CDR2 FNYEAQ. V lost 1 base and J 2 bases, leaving 18 bases between the germline ends. The full variable domain, its missing parts supplied by reference TRBV7-6 and TRBJ2-7, is GAGVSQSPRYKVTKRGQDVALRCDPISGHVSLYWYRQALGQGPEFLTYFNYEAQQDKSGLPNDRFSAERPEGSISTLTIQRTEQRDSAMYRCASSLEGGVSSTYEQYFGPGTRLTVT.